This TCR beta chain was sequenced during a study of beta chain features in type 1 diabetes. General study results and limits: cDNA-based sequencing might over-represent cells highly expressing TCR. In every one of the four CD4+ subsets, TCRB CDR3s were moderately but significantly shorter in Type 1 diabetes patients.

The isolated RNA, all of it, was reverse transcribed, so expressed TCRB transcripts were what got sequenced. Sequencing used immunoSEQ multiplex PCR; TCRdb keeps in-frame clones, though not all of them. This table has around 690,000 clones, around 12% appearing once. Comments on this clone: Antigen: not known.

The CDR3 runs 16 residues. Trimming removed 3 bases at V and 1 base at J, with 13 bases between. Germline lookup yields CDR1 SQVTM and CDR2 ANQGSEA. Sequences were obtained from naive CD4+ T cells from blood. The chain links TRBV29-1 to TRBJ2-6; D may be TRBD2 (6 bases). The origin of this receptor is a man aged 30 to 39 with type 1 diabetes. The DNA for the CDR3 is TGCAGCGTTGATGCGGGGTGGCGATCTGGGGCCAACGTCCTGACTTTC. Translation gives CSVDAGWRSGANVLTF.